A single sample gave rise to the 32 T cell receptor beta chains below, sequenced in a study of blood T cell repertoires in COVID-19. Sequencing was performed with immunoSEQ multiplex PCR; in TCRdb, only in-frame clones are kept and a portion is missing. Here the sample spans 120,000 to 150,000 clones, roughly 84% being singletons. The specimen was PBMCs or T cells enriched from blood (not recorded which). Source of these receptors: a man aged 35-49 years with acute COVID-19.

The rearrangement links TRBV5-1 to TRBJ1-4; no clear D gene. V dropped 0 bases and J dropped 2 bases, with 8 bases sitting between them. The CDR3 contains 15 residues. From germline, CDR1 is SGHRS and CDR2 YFSETQ. CDR3 nucleotides: TGCGCCAGCAGCTTGGAGGAGGCCACTAATGAAAAACTGTTTTTT. It is translated as CASSLEEATNEKLFF. The full variable domain, in which reference TRBV5-1 and TRBJ1-4 provide the parts outside the CDR3, is KAGVTQTPRYLIKTRGQQVTLSCSPISGHRSVSWYQQTPGQGLQFLFEYFSETQRNKGNFPGRFSGRQFSNSRSEMNVSTLELGDSALYLCASSLEEATNEKLFFGSGTQLSVL.

This clone has a single count. The chain has TRBV3-1 (or the pseudogene TRBV3-2) and TRBJ2-5; D remains ambiguous. The CDR3 sequence is 13 residues long. Trimming shortened V by 0 bases and J by 1 base, and 3 bases separated the two germline ends. Per the germline V gene, CDR1 is LGHDT and CDR2 is YNNKEL (reference sequence). The CDR3 coding sequence is TGTGCCAGCAGCCAAGACAGCCAAGAGACCCAGTACTTC. It encodes CASSQDSQETQYF.

The genes are TRBV7-8 and TRBJ2-3, with TRBD2 matching 14 bases. The CDR3 is made up of 15 amino acids. Germline V gene data show CDR1 as SGHVS and CDR2 as FQNEAQ. V gave up 8 bases and J gave up 4 bases; unmatched junction bases: 5. CDR3 in DNA: TGTGCCAGCGGGGGACTAGCGGGAGAGGCAGATACGCAGTATTTT. The encoded protein is CASGGLAGEADTQYF.

The genes are TRBV19 and TRBJ1-4; D perhaps matches TRBD1 (6 bases). In germline, CDR1 is LNHDA, CDR2 SQIVND (reference sequence). The CDR3 totals 15 residues. Trimming stripped 3 bases from V and 7 bases from J, with 15 bases between. The CDR3 sequence: CASSIPGTLVEKLFF. Here the CDR3 DNA reads TGTGCCAGTAGTATCCCCGGGACACTTGTTGAAAAACTGTTTTTT. The full variable domain, with the rest looked up from reference TRBV19 and TRBJ1-4, is DGGITQSPKYLFRKEGQNVTLSCEQNLNHDAMYWYRQDPGQGLRLIYYSQIVNDFQKGDIAEGYSVSREKKESFPLTVTSAQKNPTAFYLCASSIPGTLVEKLFFGSGTQLSVL.

The J gene is TRBJ1-2, the V gene TRBV7-9; perhaps TRBD1 as D (5 bases). Germline V gene lookup returns CDR1 SEHNR and CDR2 FQNEAQ (reference sequence). The CDR3 runs 13 residues. V shed 4 bases and J shed 4 bases, with 10 bases lying between them. CDR3 in DNA: TGTGCCAGCAGCTACGACAGCAGCTATGGCTACACCTTC. Protein product: CASSYDSSYGYTF.

The gene calls are TRBV7-2 and TRBJ1-1; 7 bases agree with TRBD1. Losses at the gene ends were 4 bases for V and 11 bases for J; bases not matched to a gene: 10. Per germline, CDR1 SGHTA and CDR2 FQGNSA. The CDR3 totals 13 residues. The DNA of the CDR3 is TGTGCCAGCAGCTCCCGACAGGGCTATGGGGCTTTCTTT. Residues: CASSSRQGYGAFF.

Comments on this clone: Other DNA sequences in this sample translate to the same CDR3. The CDR3, as DNA: TGTGCCAGCAGTTTGGGACAGATGAACACTGAAGCTTTCTTT. Its translation is CASSLGQMNTEAFF. The chain joins TRBV13 to TRBJ1-1; 7 bases line up with TRBD1. The CDR3 spans 14 residues. With V trimmed by 6 bases and J by 0 bases, 4 bases remained unmatched. Germline assignment: CDR1 PRHDT and CDR2 FYEKMQ (reference sequence).

The chain recombines TRBV14 with TRBJ1-2; 7 bases map to TRBD1. This CDR3 region has 15 residues. CDR1 SGHDN and CDR2 FVKESK come from the germline V gene. V lost 0 bases to trimming and J lost 7 bases; unmatched junction nucleotides: 8. DNA of the CDR3: TGTGCCAGCAGCCAAGAAGGGAAGGGGGCGAGTGGCTACACCTTC. This gives the protein CASSQEGKGASGYTF.

The chain combines TRBV7-6 with TRBJ2-7, with 10 bases that match TRBD2. In germline, CDR1 is SGHVS, CDR2 FNYEAQ. This CDR3 has 19 residues. V was clipped by 1 base and J by 7 bases; unmatched bases: 19. Written as DNA, the CDR3 is TGTGCCAGCAGCTTAGGACGGTCGGGTTCGGCTAGCGGGAGAGAAGAGCAGTACTTC. Its translation is CASSLGRSGSASGREEQYF.

This clone was seen only once. The chain uses TRBV6-5 and TRBJ1-3; possible D gene TRBD1, 6 bases. V shed 2 bases and J shed 7 bases, with 18 bases lying between them. Germline CDR1 and CDR2: MNHEY and SVGAGI. CDR3 length: 16 amino acids. The chain's CDR3 is CASSYRAEPGQNTIYF. The CDR3 DNA reads as TGTGCCAGCAGTTACCGGGCAGAGCCTGGACAGAACACCATATATTTT.

This chain links TRBV7-8 with TRBJ1-1; a possible D gene is TRBD1 (5 bases). Trimming took 5 bases from V and 0 from J, leaving 10 bases between them. The germline gives CDR1 SGHVS, CDR2 FQNEAQ. The CDR3 covers 14 residues. The CDR3 loop reads CASSLTVMNTEAFF. The CDR3 nucleotides are TGTGCCAGCAGCCTGACAGTCATGAACACTGAAGCTTTCTTT.

V is TRBV10-1 and J is TRBJ2-3, with D perhaps matching TRBD2 (6 bases). The CDR3 is 13 residues long. Looked up from germline, CDR1 is WNHNN and CDR2 is SYGVQD (reference sequence). Trimming took 3 bases from V and 6 from J, leaving 10 bases between them. The CDR3 is CASSDYRGDTQYF. DNA for the CDR3: TGCGCCAGCAGTGATTACCGGGGGGATACGCAGTATTTT.

The CDR3 sequence is CASSQELPDNLYNEQFF. CDR3 DNA sequence: TGCGCCAGCAGCCAAGAATTACCGGACAACTTATACAATGAGCAGTTCTTC. The V gene is TRBV4-3, the J gene TRBJ2-1; D possibly corresponds to TRBD1 (5 bases). V was clipped by 0 bases and J by 4 bases, with 16 bases between them. Germline loops: CDR1 LGHNA, CDR2 YSLEER. CDR3 length equals 17 residues.

V is TRBV28 and J is TRBJ1-2; D is unclear. The germline gives CDR1 MDHEN, CDR2 SYDVKM. This CDR3 is 14 amino acids long. The ends were cut back, 4 bases at V and 2 bases at J, with 11 bases in the middle. CDR3 sequence (DNA): TGTGCCAGCAGTTGGTACAGCTTAAACTATGGCTACACCTTC. As protein: CASSWYSLNYGYTF.

The CDR3 DNA reads as TGTGCCAGCAGTTTCGAGGGGGCGAAGGGCTACACCTTC. Protein: CASSFEGAKGYTF. V gene TRBV28 combines with J gene TRBJ1-2, with 7 bases matching TRBD1. The CDR3 is 13 amino acids. Germline CDR1 is MDHEN and CDR2 is SYDVKM. The V segment lost 3 bases and the J segment 8 bases; nucleotides outside the gene matches: 6.

This sequence joins TRBV7-2 and TRBJ2-3; 7 nucleotides match TRBD2. V shed 2 bases, J shed 9 bases, and the junction held 8 bases outside the gene matches. The germline CDR1 and CDR2 sequences are SGHTA and FQGNSA. The CDR3 is made up of 14 amino acids. The CDR3 DNA reads as TGTGCCAGCAGCTTAACCTGGACTAGGCAGACGCAGTATTTT. This encodes CASSLTWTRQTQYF.

The rearrangement uses TRBV5-6 and TRBJ2-1, with 7 bases matching TRBD1. Germline V gene sequence: CDR1 SGHDT, CDR2 YYEEEE. The trim removed 4 bases at V and 0 bases at J, leaving 7 bases unmatched. The CDR3 extends over 16 amino acids. CDR3 in amino acids: CASSIGTAFSYNEQFF. The CDR3 DNA sequence: TGTGCCAGCAGCATCGGGACAGCCTTCTCCTACAATGAGCAGTTCTTC.

V is TRBV7-2 and J is TRBJ2-1, with TRBD2 matching over 10 bases. There are 16 residues in the CDR3. V shed 4 bases, J shed 0 bases, and the junction held 3 bases outside the gene matches. The germline CDR1 and CDR2 sequences are SGHTA and FQGNSA. As DNA, the CDR3 is TGTGCCAGCAGCTCCCTAGCGGGGGCCTCCTACAATGAGCAGTTCTTC. Translation: CASSSLAGASYNEQFF.

This rearrangement joins TRBV2 to TRBJ1-6; D is possibly TRBD1 (5 bases). V shed 3 bases and J shed 10 bases, with 13 bases lying between them. Germline-derived CDR1 and CDR2 are SNHLY and FYNNEI. The CDR3 covers 14 residues. DNA for the CDR3: TGTGCCAGCAGTGAGGTGACCAGGGCCTCACCCCTCCACTTT. Protein: CASSEVTRASPLHF.

In this sample, this clone turned up once. The chain recombines TRBV3-1 (or the pseudogene TRBV3-2) with TRBJ1-3, with D possibly matching TRBD1 (5 bases). V was trimmed by 0 bases and J by 3 bases, leaving 9 bases between them. The germline CDR1 and CDR2 sequences are LGHDT and YNNKEL (reference sequence). The CDR3 contains 15 residues. CDR3 nucleotides: TGTGCCAGCAGCCAAGACAGGACATTTGGAAACACCATATATTTT. Translating gives CASSQDRTFGNTIYF.

V and J are TRBV7-8 and TRBJ2-7, with 9 bases identical to TRBD1. The CDR3 loop spans 16 amino acids. V was pared by 5 bases and J by 5 bases, with 13 bases of the junction left unmatched. Germline-derived CDR1 and CDR2 are SGHVS and FQNEAQ. As DNA, the CDR3 is TGTGCCAGCAGCCACCGACCGACAGGGGGGTCGGACGAGCAGTACTTC. Translated, it gives CASSHRPTGGSDEQYF.

This sequence joins TRBV7-2 and TRBJ1-6; no firm D call. V was shortened by 1 base and J by 8 bases, with 15 bases between the two germline ends. Germline lookup yields CDR1 SGHTA and CDR2 FQGNSA. The CDR3 covers 16 residues. CDR3 nucleotide sequence: TGTGCCAGCAGCTTAGGCGTTCGAGTAGTGGATTCACCCCTCCACTTT. This codes for CASSLGVRVVDSPLHF.

The rearrangement joins TRBV19 to TRBJ1-2; 7 bases match TRBD1. The CDR3 covers 13 residues. Germline V gene lookup returns CDR1 LNHDA and CDR2 SQIVND (reference sequence). V was clipped by 6 bases and J by 6 bases; unmatched bases: 7. This CDR3 is CASRLRGGDGYTF. In DNA form, the CDR3 reads TGTGCCAGTAGATTAAGAGGGGGCGATGGCTACACCTTC.

The rearrangement links TRBV6-5 to TRBJ1-4; the D gene is possibly TRBD1 (5 bases). The CDR3 runs 16 residues. V lost 2 bases and J lost 0, with 10 bases in between. Germline V gene data show CDR1 as MNHEY and CDR2 as SVGAGI. The CDR3 spells CASSYLPGSTNEKLFF. The CDR3, as DNA: TGTGCCAGCAGTTACCTCCCAGGGTCAACTAATGAAAAACTGTTTTTT.

This chain links TRBV29-1 with TRBJ1-2; D uncertain. V lost 4 bases, J lost 2 bases, and 5 bases lay in between. Germline values: CDR1 SQVTM, CDR2 ANQGSEA. This CDR3 comprises 11 residues. The CDR3 loop is CSVAGNYGYTF. CDR3 DNA sequence: TGCAGCGTTGCGGGGAACTATGGCTACACCTTC.

The CDR3 protein is CASSVDLDRFYGYTF. The DNA for the CDR3 is TGTGCCAGCAGCGTCGACCTGGACAGGTTCTATGGCTACACCTTC. The chain combines TRBV9 with TRBJ1-2, with 7 nucleotides matching TRBD1. CDR1 is SGDLS, CDR2 YYNGEE, per germline. The CDR3 length is 15 residues. Germline trimming cut 2 bases from V and 4 bases from J; bases unmatched to any gene: 8.

This chain links TRBV5-1 with TRBJ2-7; 9 positions agree with TRBD1. The ends lost 3 bases at V and 5 bases at J; junction bases unmatched: 3. Looked up from germline, CDR1 is SGHRS and CDR2 is YFSETQ. The CDR3 is made up of 13 amino acids. The CDR3: CASSWRQGDEQYF. The CDR3 DNA is TGCGCCAGCAGCTGGAGACAGGGGGACGAGCAGTACTTC. The full variable domain, with the rest looked up from reference TRBV5-1 and TRBJ2-7, is KAGVTQTPRYLIKTRGQQVTLSCSPISGHRSVSWYQQTPGQGLQFLFEYFSETQRNKGNFPGRFSGRQFSNSRSEMNVSTLELGDSALYLCASSWRQGDEQYFGPGTRLTVT.

CDR3 in DNA: TGTGCCAGCAGCATGACAGGGGGGGGTGAGCAGTTCTTC. Its translation: CASSMTGGGEQFF. J is TRBJ2-1 and V is TRBV6-2 or TRBV6-3; 9 nucleotides line up with TRBD1. This CDR3 is built from 13 residues. The J segment lost 9 bases and the V segment lost 6 bases, leaving 6 bases of the junction unmatched. CDR1 and CDR2 from the germline V gene are MNHEY and SVGEGT.

The gene calls are TRBV6-5 and TRBJ1-2; TRBD1 matches at 10 bases. In germline, CDR1 is MNHEY, CDR2 SVGAGI. CDR3 size: 14 residues. The trim removed 10 bases at V and 3 bases at J, leaving 8 bases unmatched. The CDR3 nucleotides are TGTGCCACCCGACGAGGACAGGGGGACTATGGCTACACCTTC. Amino acid sequence: CATRRGQGDYGYTF.

This chain connects TRBV3-1 (or the pseudogene TRBV3-2) to TRBJ2-3; D call uncertain. The CDR3 consists of 12 residues. Germline assignment: CDR1 LGHDT and CDR2 YNNKEL (reference sequence). V dropped 4 bases and J dropped 2 bases, with 4 bases sitting between them. CDR3 nucleotide sequence: TGTGCCAGCAGCCCCTCCACAGATACGCAGTATTTT. Its protein is CASSPSTDTQYF.

The rearrangement links TRBV5-6 to TRBJ1-5, with D maybe TRBD1 (5 bases). Germline V gene sequence: CDR1 SGHDT, CDR2 YYEEEE. V gave up 1 base and J gave up 7 bases, with 18 bases separating them. This CDR3 is built from 16 residues. Here the CDR3 reads CASSLSNAPREQPQHF. As DNA, the CDR3 is TGTGCCAGCAGCTTGAGTAACGCACCCAGGGAACAGCCCCAGCATTTT. The full variable domain, in which reference TRBV5-6 and TRBJ1-5 provide the parts outside the CDR3, is DAGVTQSPTHLIKTRGQQVTLRCSPKSGHDTVSWYQQALGQGPQFIFQYYEEEERQRGNFPDRFSGHQFPNYSSELNVNALLLGDSALYLCASSLSNAPREQPQHFGDGTRLSIL.

The V call is TRBV30, the J call TRBJ2-1; perhaps TRBD1 as D (6 bases). Germline assignment: CDR1 GTSNPN and CDR2 SVGIG (reference sequence). The CDR3 has 14 amino acids. Trimming removed 4 bases at V and 7 bases at J, with 17 bases between. CDR3 nucleotide sequence: TGTGCCTGGAAAAGTTACAGGGTCGTGAATGAGCAGTTCTTC. Translating it yields CAWKSYRVVNEQFF.